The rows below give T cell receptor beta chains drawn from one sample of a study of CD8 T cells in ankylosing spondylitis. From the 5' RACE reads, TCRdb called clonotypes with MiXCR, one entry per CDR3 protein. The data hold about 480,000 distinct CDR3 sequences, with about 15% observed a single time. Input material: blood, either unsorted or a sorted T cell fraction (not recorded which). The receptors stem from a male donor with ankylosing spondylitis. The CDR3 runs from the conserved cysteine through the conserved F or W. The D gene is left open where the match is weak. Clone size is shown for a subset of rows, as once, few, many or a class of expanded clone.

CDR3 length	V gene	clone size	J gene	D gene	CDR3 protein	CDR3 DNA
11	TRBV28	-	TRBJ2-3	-	CASGSSDTQYF	TGTGCCAGCGGCAGTTCAGATACGCAGTATTTT
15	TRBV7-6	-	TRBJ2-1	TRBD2	CASSPEAGGDNEQFF	TGTGCCAGCAGCCCAGAGGCGGGGGGGGACAATGAGCAGTTCTTC
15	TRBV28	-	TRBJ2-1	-	CASSSPQGSYNEQFF	TGTGCCAGCAGTTCTCCTCAGGGGTCCTACAATGAGCAGTTCTTC
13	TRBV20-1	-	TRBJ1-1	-	CSANPSSFTEAFF	TGCAGTGCTAACCCGTCGTCGTTCACTGAAGCTTTCTTT
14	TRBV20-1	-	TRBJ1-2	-	CSARDRVRGYGYTF	TGCAGTGCTAGAGATCGGGTGAGGGGGTATGGCTACACCTTC
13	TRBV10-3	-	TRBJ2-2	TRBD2	CAIAGVSGGELFF	TGTGCCATTGCGGGAGTCTCAGGCGGGGAGCTGTTTTTT
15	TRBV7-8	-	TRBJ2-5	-	CASSFGTSFQETQYF	TGTGCCAGCAGCTTCGGGACTTCCTTCCAAGAGACCCAGTACTTC
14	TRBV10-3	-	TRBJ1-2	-	CAISEFGGQSLYTF	TGTGCCATCAGTGAGTTTGGAGGACAGTCTCTCTACACCTTC
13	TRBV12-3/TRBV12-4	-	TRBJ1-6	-	CASSFLPHSPLHF	TGTGCCAGCAGTTTCCTCCCCCATTCACCCCTCCACTTT
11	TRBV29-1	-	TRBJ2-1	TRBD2	CSCSTGGRRFF	TGCAGTTGCTCGACGGGGGGGCGGCGGTTCTTC
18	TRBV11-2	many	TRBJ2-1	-	CASSSLRAGPSSYNEQFF	TGTGCCAGCAGCTCCCTCCGGGCGGGGCCTAGCTCCTACAATGAGCAGTTCTTC
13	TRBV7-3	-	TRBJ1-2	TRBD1	CASSHPGGEGYTF	TGTGCCAGCAGCCACCCAGGGGGGGAGGGCTACACCTTC
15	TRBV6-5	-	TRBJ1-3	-	CASSSMGGSGNTIYF	TGTGCCAGCAGTTCGATGGGAGGCTCTGGAAACACCATATATTTT
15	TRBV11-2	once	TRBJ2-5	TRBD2	CASSWTSGGSGTQYF	TGTGCCAGCTCCTGGACTAGCGGGGGTTCGGGGACCCAGTACTTC
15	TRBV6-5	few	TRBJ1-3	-	CASSYGITDGNTIYF	TGTGCCAGCAGTTACGGGATTACGGACGGAAACACCATATATTTT
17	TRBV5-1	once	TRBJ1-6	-	CASSLEQGSSYNSPLHF	TGCGCCAGCAGCTTGGAGCAGGGGAGCTCCTATAATTCACCCCTCCACTTT
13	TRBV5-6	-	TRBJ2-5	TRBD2	CASGKTSVETQYF	TGTGCCAGCGGAAAGACTAGCGTAGAGACCCAGTACTTC
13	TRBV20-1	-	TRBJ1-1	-	CKARNRMNTEAFF	TGCAAAGCCCGGAATCGGATGAACACTGAAGCTTTCTTT
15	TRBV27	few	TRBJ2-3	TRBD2	CASSFAGGTTDTQYF	TGTGCCAGCAGTTTTGCGGGGGGAACCACAGATACGCAGTATTTT